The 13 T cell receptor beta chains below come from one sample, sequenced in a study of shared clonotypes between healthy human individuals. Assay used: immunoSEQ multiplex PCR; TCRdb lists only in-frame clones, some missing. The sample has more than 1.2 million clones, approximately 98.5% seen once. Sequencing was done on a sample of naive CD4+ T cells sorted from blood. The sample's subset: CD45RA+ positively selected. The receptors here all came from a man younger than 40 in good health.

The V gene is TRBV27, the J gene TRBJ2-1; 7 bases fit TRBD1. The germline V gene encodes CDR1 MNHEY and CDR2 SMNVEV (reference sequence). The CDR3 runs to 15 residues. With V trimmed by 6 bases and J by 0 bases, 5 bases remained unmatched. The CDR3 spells CASSRQGSSYNEQFF. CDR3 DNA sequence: TGTGCCAGCAGCCGACAGGGAAGCTCCTACAATGAGCAGTTCTTC.

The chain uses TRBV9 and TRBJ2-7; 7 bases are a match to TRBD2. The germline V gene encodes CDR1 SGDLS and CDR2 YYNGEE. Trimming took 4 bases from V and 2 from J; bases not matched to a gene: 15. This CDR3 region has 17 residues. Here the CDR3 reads CASSSRFSASGTYEQYF. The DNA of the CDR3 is TGTGCCAGCAGCTCTAGATTTTCGGCTAGCGGTACCTACGAGCAGTACTTC.

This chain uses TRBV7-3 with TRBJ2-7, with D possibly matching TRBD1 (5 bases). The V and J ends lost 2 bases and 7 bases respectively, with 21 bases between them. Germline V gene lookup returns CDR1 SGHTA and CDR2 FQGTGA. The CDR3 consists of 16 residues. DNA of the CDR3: TGTGCCAGCAGCTTAGGGTTGACGACCTTTAAGGGGGAGCAGTACTTC. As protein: CASSLGLTTFKGEQYF.

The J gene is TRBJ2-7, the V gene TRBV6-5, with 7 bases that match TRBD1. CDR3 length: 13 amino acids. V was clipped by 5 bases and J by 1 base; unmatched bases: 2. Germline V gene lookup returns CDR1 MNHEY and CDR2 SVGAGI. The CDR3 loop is CASSQDRSYEQYF. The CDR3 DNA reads TGTGCCAGCAGTCAGGACAGGTCCTACGAGCAGTACTTC.

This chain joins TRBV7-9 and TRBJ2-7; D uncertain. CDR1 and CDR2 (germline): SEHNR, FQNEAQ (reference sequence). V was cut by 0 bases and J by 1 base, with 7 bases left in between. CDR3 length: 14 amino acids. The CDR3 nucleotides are TGTGCCAGCAGCTTAGCAGTCAGATCCTACGAGCAGTACTTC. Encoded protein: CASSLAVRSYEQYF.

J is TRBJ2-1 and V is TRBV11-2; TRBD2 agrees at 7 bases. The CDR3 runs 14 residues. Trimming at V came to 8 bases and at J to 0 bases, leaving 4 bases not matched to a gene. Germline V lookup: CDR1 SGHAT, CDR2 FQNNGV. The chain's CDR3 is CASRGGSSYNEQFF. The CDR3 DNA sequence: TGTGCCAGCCGGGGCGGGAGCTCCTACAATGAGCAGTTCTTC.

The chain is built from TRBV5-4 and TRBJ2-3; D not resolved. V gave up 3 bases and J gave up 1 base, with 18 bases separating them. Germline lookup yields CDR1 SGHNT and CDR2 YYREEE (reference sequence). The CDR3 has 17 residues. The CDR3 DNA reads TGTGCCAGCAGCTCCGGGCCTCTAGAAATGGGCACAGATACGCAGTATTTT. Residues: CASSSGPLEMGTDTQYF. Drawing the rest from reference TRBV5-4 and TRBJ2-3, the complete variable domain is ETGVTQSPTHLIKTRGQQVTLRCSSQSGHNTVSWYQQALGQGPQFIFQYYREEENGRGNFPPRFSGLQFPNYSSELNVNALELDDSALYLCASSSGPLEMGTDTQYFGPGTRLTVL.

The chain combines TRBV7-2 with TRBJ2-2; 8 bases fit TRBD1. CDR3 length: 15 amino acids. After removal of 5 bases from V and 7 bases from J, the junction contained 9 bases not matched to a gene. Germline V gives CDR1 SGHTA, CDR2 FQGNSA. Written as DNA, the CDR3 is TGTGCCAGCAGCACATTGCAGGGGGCGGGCGGGGAGCTGTTTTTT. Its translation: CASSTLQGAGGELFF.

CDR3 coding DNA: TGTGCCAGCAGCTTCCAGGGCGGGGAGCTGTTTTTT. Amino acids: CASSFQGGELFF. The V call is TRBV5-4, the J call TRBJ2-2, with D possibly matching TRBD1 (5 bases). Germline V lookup: CDR1 SGHNT, CDR2 YYREEE (reference sequence). V lost 2 bases, J lost 7 bases, and 6 bases lay in between. This CDR3 region has 12 residues.

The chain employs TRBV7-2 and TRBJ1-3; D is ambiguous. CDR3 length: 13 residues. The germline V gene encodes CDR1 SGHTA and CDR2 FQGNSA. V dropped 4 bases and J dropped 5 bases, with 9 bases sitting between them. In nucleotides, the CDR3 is TGTGCCAGCAGCTCCCAGCGGCGAAACACCATATATTTT. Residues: CASSSQRRNTIYF.

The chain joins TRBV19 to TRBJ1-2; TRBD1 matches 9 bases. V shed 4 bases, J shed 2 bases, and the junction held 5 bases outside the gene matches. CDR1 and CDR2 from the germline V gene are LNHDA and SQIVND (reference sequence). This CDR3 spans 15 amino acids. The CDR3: CASSTSGTGNYGYTF. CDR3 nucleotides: TGTGCCAGTAGTACTTCCGGGACAGGGAACTATGGCTACACCTTC.

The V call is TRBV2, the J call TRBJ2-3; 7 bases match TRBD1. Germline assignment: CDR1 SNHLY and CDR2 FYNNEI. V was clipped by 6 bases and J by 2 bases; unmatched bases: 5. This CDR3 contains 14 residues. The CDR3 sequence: CASRTGSYTDTQYF. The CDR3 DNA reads TGTGCCAGCAGGACAGGGAGTTACACAGATACGCAGTATTTT. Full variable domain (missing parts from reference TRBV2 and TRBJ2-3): EPEVTQTPSHQVTQMGQEVILRCVPISNHLYFYWYRQILGQKVEFLVSFYNNEISEKSEIFDDQFSVERPDGSNFTLKIRSTKLEDSAMYFCASRTGSYTDTQYFGPGTRLTVL.

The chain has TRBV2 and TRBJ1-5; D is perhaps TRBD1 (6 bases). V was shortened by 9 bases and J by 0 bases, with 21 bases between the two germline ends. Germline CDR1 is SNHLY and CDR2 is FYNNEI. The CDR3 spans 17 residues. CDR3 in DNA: TGTGCCAGTTCGGAGGGGGGAAGGGGGTATAGCAATCAGCCCCAGCATTTT. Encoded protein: CASSEGGRGYSNQPQHF.